The 20 T cell receptor beta chains below come from one sample, sequenced in a study of CD8 T cells in Susac syndrome. Random hexamers were used to reverse transcribe about 0.5 to 1 ug of RNA. TCRdb re-derived calls from the immunoSEQ multiplex PCR reads in MiXCR, one entry per CDR3 protein. The table lists around 150,000 distinct CDR3 sequences, 90% to 97% of them singletons. Material: CD4+ T cells from PBMCs. The receptors derive from a human donor with Susac syndrome.

The rearrangement uses TRBV14 and TRBJ1-1; no reliable D call. The CDR3 extends over 16 amino acids. The germline V and J ends were trimmed by 0 bases and 0 bases, with 11 bases remaining between them. Germline CDR1 is SGHDN and CDR2 is FVKESK. CDR3 residues: CASSQDHGRMNTEAFF. The CDR3 nucleotides are TGTGCCAGCAGCCAAGATCACGGCAGAATGAACACTGAAGCTTTCTTT.

V is TRBV14 and J is TRBJ2-7; 9 nucleotides align to TRBD1. This CDR3 contains 14 residues. From germline, CDR1 is SGHDN and CDR2 FVKESK. V dropped 4 bases and J dropped 2; count of bases not matched to a gene: 3. CDR3 residues: CASSRDRATYEQYF. The DNA of the CDR3 is TGTGCCAGCAGCCGGGACAGGGCCACCTACGAGCAGTACTTC.

V gene TRBV27 combines with J gene TRBJ1-2; 9 nucleotides match TRBD1. V was clipped by 6 bases and J by 4 bases; unmatched bases: 3. The V gene's germline CDR1 is MNHEY and CDR2 SMNVEV (reference sequence). CDR3 length: 13 residues. Here the CDR3 reads CASRGQGGYGYTF. As DNA, the CDR3 is TGTGCCAGCAGGGGACAGGGAGGCTATGGCTACACCTTC.

The CDR3 DNA sequence: TGCGCCAGCAGCTTGGTAGGTACAGGGGAGGCGCAGTACTTC. Encoded protein: CASSLVGTGEAQYF. This rearrangement joins TRBV5-1 to TRBJ2-7, with a tentative D call TRBD1 (7 bases). V lost 0 bases and J lost 9, with 16 bases in between. The CDR3 totals 14 residues. CDR1 is SGHRS and CDR2 is YFSETQ in the germline V gene.

The J gene is TRBJ2-3, the V gene TRBV5-1; 7 bases line up with TRBD2. Per the germline V gene, CDR1 is SGHRS and CDR2 is YFSETQ. The V gene end was trimmed by 4 bases and the J gene end by 1 base; junction bases not matched to a gene: 6. The CDR3 length is 15 residues. The CDR3 region is CASSTSDPGTDTQYF. The CDR3 DNA reads TGCGCCAGCAGCACTAGCGATCCTGGCACAGATACGCAGTATTTT.

The CDR3 DNA follows: TGTGCCAGCAGCCAAGATTTGGGTGCAGTAGGCACTGAAGCTTTCTTT. It specifies CASSQDLGAVGTEAFF. The chain has TRBV3-1 and TRBJ1-1; no clear D gene. This CDR3 has 16 amino acids. V lost 0 bases to trimming and J lost 4 bases, with 15 bases between them. Looked up from germline, CDR1 is LGHDT and CDR2 is YNNKEL (reference sequence). The full variable domain, with the rest looked up from reference TRBV3-1 and TRBJ1-1, is DTAVSQTPKYLVTQMGNDKSIKCEQNLGHDTMYWYKQDSKKFLKIMFSYNNKELIINETVPNRFSPKSPDKAHLNLHINSLELGDSAVYFCASSQDLGAVGTEAFFGQGTRLTVV.

The V and J genes are TRBV6-1 and TRBJ2-4; 7 bases align to TRBD1. Trimming cost V 5 bases and J 7 bases; bases outside gene matches: 8. Germline CDR1 and CDR2: MNHNS and SASEGT. The CDR3 length is 14 residues. The DNA for the CDR3 is TGTGCCAGCAGTATGTCGACAGGGCGGAACATTCAGTACTTC. This gives the protein CASSMSTGRNIQYF.

The chain combines TRBV29-1 with TRBJ2-5; D call uncertain. CDR1 and CDR2 from the germline V gene are SQVTM and ANQGSEA. This CDR3 has 15 amino acids. The V and J ends lost 1 base and 1 base respectively, with 13 bases between them. CDR3 DNA: TGCAGCGTTGAAGGCCGGCAGGCCCCCCAAGAGACCCAGTACTTC. This translates into CSVEGRQAPQETQYF.

The chain joins TRBV14 to TRBJ1-1, with a weak D call TRBD1 (5 bases). The CDR3 has 14 amino acids. Germline V lookup: CDR1 SGHDN, CDR2 FVKESK. V shed 2 bases and J shed 6 bases, with 13 bases lying between them. The CDR3 nucleotides read TGTGCCAGCAGCCAACAAGGGGCGCGGGCTGAAGCTTTCTTT. This codes for CASSQQGARAEAFF.

The chain employs TRBV20-1 and TRBJ2-1; D tentatively reads TRBD1 or TRBD2 (5 bases each). Trimming stripped 8 bases from V and 9 bases from J, with 14 bases between. Germline CDR1 is DFQATT and CDR2 is SNEGSKA (reference sequence). This CDR3 contains 11 residues. CDR3 in amino acids: CSSKAGTEQFF. The CDR3 DNA is TGCAGTTCAAAAGCCGGGACTGAGCAGTTCTTC.

V is TRBV6-5 and J is TRBJ2-1; 7 bases are shared with TRBD1. CDR1 MNHEY and CDR2 SVGAGI come from the germline V gene. Trimming cost V 6 bases and J 0 bases; bases outside gene matches: 2. This CDR3 is built from 14 residues. DNA for the CDR3: TGTGCCAGCAGAAGGGACAGCTCCTACAATGAGCAGTTCTTC. Residues: CASRRDSSYNEQFF.

This clonotype was recorded once. This chain links TRBV20-1 with TRBJ1-1; 8 bases fit TRBD1. This CDR3 is 14 amino acids long. CDR1 DFQATT and CDR2 SNEGSKA come from the germline V gene (reference sequence). The CDR3, as DNA: TGCAGAGCCAGACAGGGGACGTTGTACACTGAAGCTTTCTTT. Translated, it gives CRARQGTLYTEAFF.

This chain connects TRBV5-1 to TRBJ1-1; 7 bases line up with TRBD1. The CDR3 has 14 residues. Trimming cost V 1 base and J 8 bases; bases outside gene matches: 8. Germline lookup yields CDR1 SGHRS and CDR2 YFSETQ. For the CDR3, the DNA is TGCGCCAGCAGCTTGTCCACGCGACAGGGAGAAGCTTTCTTT. Protein: CASSLSTRQGEAFF.

The genes are TRBV27 and TRBJ2-3, with no clear D. The CDR3 extends over 14 amino acids. The V end was cut by 5 bases, the J end by 2 bases, with 11 bases between. CDR1 MNHEY and CDR2 SMNVEV come from the germline V gene (reference sequence). CDR3 nucleotides: TGTGCCAGCAGTACTACAAGAGACACAGATACGCAGTATTTT. It encodes CASSTTRDTDTQYF.

The V and J genes are TRBV28 and TRBJ2-7; D gene unclear. From germline, CDR1 is MDHEN and CDR2 SYDVKM. The CDR3 is 13 amino acids. V lost 3 bases and J 3 bases, leaving 9 bases between the germline ends. The CDR3 sequence is CASSFQSSYEQYF. The CDR3 region has the DNA TGTGCCAGCAGTTTTCAGTCTAGCTACGAGCAGTACTTC.

This clonotype showed up just once. The gene calls are TRBV2 and TRBJ2-7, with 15 positions matching TRBD2. The CDR3 runs to 15 residues. Germline V gene data show CDR1 as SNHLY and CDR2 as FYNNEI. V lost 1 base, J lost 6 bases, and 1 base stayed unmatched. CDR3: CASSEEGLAGGEQYF. In DNA, the CDR3 is TGTGCCAGCAGTGAAGAGGGACTAGCGGGAGGCGAGCAGTACTTC.

The chain employs TRBV2 and TRBJ1-5; D gene uncertain. V dropped 8 bases and J dropped 3 bases, with 11 bases sitting between them. Germline V gene sequence: CDR1 SNHLY, CDR2 FYNNEI. The CDR3 sequence is 13 residues long. The CDR3 DNA sequence: TGTGCCAGCGAAAGCCAAGCCAATCAGCCCCAGCATTTT. Protein sequence: CASESQANQPQHF.

The rearrangement uses TRBV20-1 and TRBJ2-3, with D perhaps being TRBD1 or TRBD2 (5 bases each). The CDR3 extends over 13 amino acids. The germline CDR1 and CDR2 sequences are DFQATT and SNEGSKA (reference sequence). Trimming cost V 7 bases and J 2 bases, with 13 bases left between them. Here the CDR3 DNA reads TGCAGTGGAGGGGCGGAGTACACAGATACGCAGTATTTT. This codes for CSGGAEYTDTQYF.

The chain has TRBV28 and TRBJ1-5; no firm D call. The CDR3 length is 15 residues. Per the germline V gene, CDR1 is MDHEN and CDR2 is SYDVKM. V lost 7 bases, J lost 6 bases, and 19 bases lay in between. In nucleotides, the CDR3 is TGTGCCAGCACCCAATCGGCCGGAGGGAGTCAGCCCCAGCATTTT. Amino acid sequence: CASTQSAGGSQPQHF.

The rearrangement joins TRBV20-1 to TRBJ1-2; TRBD1 agrees at 8 bases. The CDR3 has 13 residues. The junction had 8 bases not matched to a gene; V was cut back by 3 bases and J by 8 bases. Germline values: CDR1 DFQATT, CDR2 SNEGSKA (reference sequence). The CDR3 DNA is TGCAGTGCTAGTCCCCAGGGGGCGCGAGGCTACACCTTC. Its protein is CSASPQGARGYTF.